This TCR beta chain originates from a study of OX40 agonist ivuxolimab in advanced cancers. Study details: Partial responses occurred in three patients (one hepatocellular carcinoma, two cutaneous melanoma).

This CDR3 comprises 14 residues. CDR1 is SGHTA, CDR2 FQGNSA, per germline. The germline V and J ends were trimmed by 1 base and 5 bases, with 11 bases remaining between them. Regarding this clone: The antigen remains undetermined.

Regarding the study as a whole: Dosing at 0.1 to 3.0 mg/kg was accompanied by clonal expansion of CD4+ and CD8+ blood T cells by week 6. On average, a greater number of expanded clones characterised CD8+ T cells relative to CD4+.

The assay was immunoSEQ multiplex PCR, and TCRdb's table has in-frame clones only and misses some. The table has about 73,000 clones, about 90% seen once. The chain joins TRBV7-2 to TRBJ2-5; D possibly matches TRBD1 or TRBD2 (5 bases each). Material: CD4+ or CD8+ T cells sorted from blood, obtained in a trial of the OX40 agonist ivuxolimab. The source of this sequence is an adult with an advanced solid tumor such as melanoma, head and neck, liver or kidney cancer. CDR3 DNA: TGTGCCAGCAGCTTAGATCTGGGACGGGAGACCCAGTACTTC. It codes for CASSLDLGRETQYF. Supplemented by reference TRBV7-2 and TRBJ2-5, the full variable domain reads GAGVSQSPSNKVTEKGKDVELRCDPISGHTALYWYRQSLGQGLEFLIYFQGNSAPDKSGLPSDRFSAERTGGSVSTLTIQRTQQEDSAVYLCASSLDLGRETQYFGPGTRLLVL.